Shown below are 7 T cell receptor beta chains from a single sample sequenced in a study of CXCR3-negative and CXCR3-positive naive CD8 T cells (dated by TCRdb to between 2019 and 2020). TCRdb shows the sequencer as NextSeq 550. The Human TCR Profiling Kit (MiLaboratory) was used to make UMI-labeled 5' RACE TRB cDNA libraries. Based on TCRdb reprocessing of the reads, there is one entry per CDR3 protein sequence, and DNA is missing. The sample table on file contains around 8,400 distinct CDR3 sequences. Around 1.5% of the sample belongs to the ten largest clones. Sequencing was carried out using naive CXCR3- CD8+ T cells from blood. Read against the paper, the sample's cell subset or site label means: CD45RO-CCR7+CD27+CD95- naive CD8+ T cells lacking CXCR3 (TNR3-). These TCRs come from a human donor in good health. Some clones in this sample may be carry-over from other donors' samples.

The chain is built from TRBV19 and TRBJ2-5; the TCRdb call, TRBD1, lacks DNA for checking. CDR1 is LNHDA, CDR2 SQIVND, per germline (reference sequence). The CDR3 consists of 15 residues. CDR3 amino acids: CASSSGEQWQETQYF.

Frequency places this clonotype as medium-sized (0.01 to 0.1%). The genes are TRBV7-6 and TRBJ2-7; checking the TCRdb D call of TRBD1 is not possible without DNA. Per germline, CDR1 SGHVS and CDR2 FNYEAQ. The CDR3 length is 15 residues. This CDR3 is CASSPSGTASYEQYF.

The chain joins TRBV13 to TRBJ2-6. The CDR3 is 12 residues long. The V gene's germline CDR1 is PRHDT and CDR2 FYEKMQ (reference sequence). The CDR3 loop is CASAAGANVLTF.

CDR3 amino acids: CASRIQTGVSYNEQFF. This chain links TRBV12-3 or TRBV12-4 with TRBJ2-1; TCRdb's D gene call, TRBD1, goes unchecked for lack of DNA. The CDR3 loop spans 16 amino acids.

CDR3 in amino acids: CASSEAETYNEQFF. The chain combines TRBV28 with TRBJ2-1. The CDR3 contains 14 residues. Germline values: CDR1 MDHEN, CDR2 SYDVKM.

The chain links TRBV20-1 to TRBJ1-1; absent DNA, TCRdb's TRBD1 call cannot be checked. Germline assignment: CDR1 DFQATT and CDR2 SNEGSKA (reference sequence). The CDR3 spans 16 residues. Here the CDR3 reads CSARVRPGIVETEAFF.

V and J are TRBV20-1 and TRBJ1-2. From germline, CDR1 is DFQATT and CDR2 SNEGSKA (reference sequence). The CDR3 is 13 residues long. The CDR3 is CSASTVPDYGYTF.